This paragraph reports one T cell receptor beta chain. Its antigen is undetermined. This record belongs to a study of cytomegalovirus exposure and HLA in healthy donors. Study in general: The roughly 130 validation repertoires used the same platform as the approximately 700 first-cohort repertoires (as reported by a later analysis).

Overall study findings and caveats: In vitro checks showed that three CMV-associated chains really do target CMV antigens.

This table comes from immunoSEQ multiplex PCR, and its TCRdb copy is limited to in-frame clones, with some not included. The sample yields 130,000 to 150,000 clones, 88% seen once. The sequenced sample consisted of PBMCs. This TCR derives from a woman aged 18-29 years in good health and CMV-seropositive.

The CDR3 sequence: CASSFRVGGANVLTF. CDR3 bases: TGTGCCAGCAGTTTCAGGGTGGGGGGGGCCAACGTCCTGACTTTC. The chain has TRBV6-6 and TRBJ2-6; possibly TRBD1 for D (5 bases). Germline lookup yields CDR1 MNHNY and CDR2 SVGAGI (reference sequence). This CDR3 has 15 amino acids. The V end lost 4 bases, the J end lost 4 bases, and 11 bases lay between the germline ends.